The 7 T cell receptor beta chains presented below share a single source sample, sequenced in a study of T cells in Graves' hyperthyroidism and ophthalmopathy. The investigators amplified TCR beta CDR3 regions from RNA transcripts. In the first-round RT-PCR of the TCR CDR3, the HTBI primer set was used. TCRdb re-analysed the multiplex PCR reads in MiXCR, keeping a single row per CDR3 protein. The data contain about 500,000 distinct CDR3 sequences, over 15% of them seen just once; the ten biggest clones take up roughly a sixth. The source material was blood. These receptors all come from a woman between 18 and 29 years old with Graves' ophthalmopathy.

A note on this clonotype: A much larger clone differs from this one at a single base, so this may be a read error. The chain is built from TRBV6-2 or TRBV6-3 and TRBJ1-1, with D perhaps matching TRBD1 (6 bases). The germline V gene encodes CDR1 MNHEY and CDR2 SVGEGT. The CDR3 is 16 amino acids. The CDR3 DNA is TGTGCCAGCAGTTACTCGATGGCCGTTGGGGACACTGAAGCTCTCTTT. It translates to CASSYSMAVGDTEALF.

This clonotype was found a few times. The genes are TRBV6-9 and TRBJ2-7; no reliable D call. Looked up from germline, CDR1 is MNHGY and CDR2 is SVAAGI. The CDR3 has 14 amino acids. Trimming stripped 3 bases from V and 2 bases from J, with 11 bases between. CDR3 in amino acids: CASSYASSTYEQYF. CDR3 in DNA: TGTGCCAGCAGTTACGCCTCCTCCACCTACGAGCAGTACTTC.

This clonotype is a singleton in its sample. This chain connects TRBV7-8 to TRBJ1-2; 7 bases fit TRBD1. The germline V gene has CDR1 SGHVS and CDR2 FQNEAQ. The V and J ends lost 5 bases and 3 bases, in that order; junction bases with no gene match: 9. The CDR3 totals 15 residues. As DNA, the CDR3 is TGTGCCAGCAGCGCCGGCCCCGGGACAGACTATGGCTACACCTTC. It translates to CASSAGPGTDYGYTF. The whole variable domain, remainder taken from reference TRBV7-8 and TRBJ1-2, is GAGVSQSPRYKVAKRGQDVALRCDPISGHVSLFWYQQALGQGPEFLTYFQNEAQLDKSGLPSDRFFAERPEGSVSTLKIQRTQQEDSAVYLCASSAGPGTDYGYTFGSGTRLTVV.

The chain couples TRBV6-2 or TRBV6-3 to TRBJ2-2; 12 positions match TRBD2. The CDR3 covers 15 residues. Per germline, CDR1 MNHEY and CDR2 SVGEGT. J gave up 7 bases and V 2 bases, and 2 bases lay outside the gene matches. The CDR3 DNA follows: TGTGCCAGCAGTTACCCGACTAGCGGGAGCGGGGAGCTGTTTTTT. Residues: CASSYPTSGSGELFF.

This clonotype was counted between two and nine times. The chain uses TRBV2 and TRBJ1-6; D gene unclear. The V end was cut by 8 bases, the J end by 5 bases, with 16 bases between. This CDR3 contains 15 residues. Germline loops: CDR1 SNHLY, CDR2 FYNNEI. In DNA form, the CDR3 reads TGTGCCAGCCACTTCCGGGCTTCTAATAATTCACCCCTCCACTTT. Its translation: CASHFRASNNSPLHF. The variable domain in full, with the rest retrieved from reference TRBV2 and TRBJ1-6, is EPEVTQTPSHQVTQMGQEVILRCVPISNHLYFYWYRQILGQKVEFLVSFYNNEISEKSEIFDDQFSVERPDGSNFTLKIRSTKLEDSAMYFCASHFRASNNSPLHFGNGTRLTVT.

This clonotype appeared a few times. The V and J genes are TRBV27 and TRBJ2-5; 8 bases map to TRBD2. Germline V lookup: CDR1 MNHEY, CDR2 SMNVEV (reference sequence). After removal of 2 bases from V and 1 base from J, the junction contained 3 bases not matched to a gene. CDR3 length: 15 residues. CDR3 in DNA: TGTGCCAGCAGTTTAGGACTAGCAACCCAAGAGACCCAGTACTTC. Protein: CASSLGLATQETQYF.

The chain recombines TRBV20-1 with TRBJ1-6; perhaps TRBD1 as D (6 bases). Germline values: CDR1 DFQATT, CDR2 SNEGSKA (reference sequence). V was trimmed by 5 bases and J by 14 bases, leaving 10 bases between them. The CDR3 has 10 amino acids. CDR3 sequence (DNA): TGCAGTGCTCTCCGGGACACCCTCCACTTT. Translated: CSALRDTLHF.